This T cell receptor beta chain was sequenced for a study of control samples from healthy donors and cancer patients (dated by TCRdb to the early 2020s). Worth noting for this clone: Its binding antigen is unknown. No quality values exist for individual bases; no much larger clone is one base distant.

Libraries came from the immunoSEQ multiplex PCR assay. TCRdb obtained this table from immuneACCESS and retained in-frame rearrangements with V and J assigned. These tables miss some clones; where compared with another copy, unresolved V genes account for less than half of the shortfall, and the remainder is unexplained. The sample records about 80,000 clones, nearly 90% of which are singletons. The ten largest account for about 5.5% of the sample. Its CDR3 holds 15 amino acids, cysteine through phenylalanine. The CDR3 DNA has 45 bases and is translated from base 1. CDR1 and CDR2, per the germline V gene, are SGHDT and YYEEEE. At the junction V is shortened by 1 base and J by 0 bases, with 11 bases in between.

The sequence joins TRBV5-6 to TRBJ2-7; a tentative D call is TRBD2 (5 bases match). Sequencing was done on a sample of blood. The source of this sequence is a man aged 50 or older in good health. CDR3 region: CASSLFRTSSYEQYF. The nucleotides read TGTGCCAGCAGCTTGTTCCGTACTAGCTCCTACGAGCAGTACTTC.